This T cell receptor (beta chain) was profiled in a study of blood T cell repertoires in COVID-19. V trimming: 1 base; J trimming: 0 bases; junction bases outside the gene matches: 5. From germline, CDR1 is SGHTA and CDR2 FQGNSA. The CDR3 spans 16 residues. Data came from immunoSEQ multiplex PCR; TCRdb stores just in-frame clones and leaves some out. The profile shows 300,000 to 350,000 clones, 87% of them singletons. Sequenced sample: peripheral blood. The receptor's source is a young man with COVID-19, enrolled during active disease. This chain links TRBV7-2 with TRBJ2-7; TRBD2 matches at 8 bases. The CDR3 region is CASSLEASGFSYEQYF. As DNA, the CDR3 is TGTGCCAGCAGCTTAGAGGCTAGCGGGTTCTCCTACGAGCAGTACTTC.